The rows below give T cell receptor beta chains drawn from one sample of a study of T cell responses to AZD1222 COVID-19 vaccine. Only in-frame clones appear in the TCRdb table, and some are missing; sequencing was by immunoSEQ multiplex PCR. The sample gives about 160,000 clones, 94% of which show up once; 1.3% is in the top ten. This specimen was peripheral blood, taken on day 0 of AZD1222 vaccination. These receptor sequences come from an adult in good health. Both conserved end residues are part of each CDR3. D genes are given only for firm matches. The size entry is marked missing in some rows and otherwise reads once, few, many or a size class.

TRBJ2-3 - TRBV19 - TGTGCCAGTAGTTGGGCAGGGGACACAGATACGCAGTATTTT CASSWAGDTDTQYF
TRBJ1-6 - TRBV19 - TGTGCCAGTTCGGACAGACACTATAATTCACCCCTCCACTTT CASSDRHYNSPLHF
TRBJ1-3 - TRBV30 - TGTGCCTCTTCACAGACTCCGTCTGGAAACACCATATATTTT CASSQTPSGNTIYF
TRBJ1-6 - TRBV10-3 once TGTGCCATCAGTATACGGGACAACAATAATTCACCCCTCCACTTT CAISIRDNNNSPLHF
TRBJ1-1 - TRBV20-1 - TGCAGTGCTAGAGAGTACACTGAAGCTTTCTTT CSAREYTEAFF
TRBJ1-5 - TRBV6-5 - TGTGTTACTAATACAGGGATGGGCAATCAGCCCCAGCATTTT CVTNTGMGNQPQHF
TRBJ2-5 - TRBV7-3 - TGTGCCAGCAGCTCCACGGGGGGCACGGCGGAGACCCAGTACTTC CASSSTGGTAETQYF
TRBJ2-3 - TRBV18 once TGTGCCAGCAAGACTAGCACAGATACGCAGTATTTT CASKTSTDTQYF
TRBJ1-5 - TRBV6-4 many TGTGCCAGCAGTGTCGGATCAAATCAGCCCCAGCATTTT CASSVGSNQPQHF
TRBJ2-3 - TRBV5-1 - TGCGCCAGCAGCTTGGGAACAAGAGACGGAAGGGATTCTAGCACAGATACGCAGTATTTT CASSLGTRDGRDSSTDTQYF
TRBJ2-3 TRBD2 TRBV5-4 once TGTGCCAGCAGCTTGCCTAGCGGGAGCACAGATACGCAGTATTTT CASSLPSGSTDTQYF
TRBJ2-4 - TRBV24-1 - TGTGCCACCAGTGATCCCGGGGGAGCCAAAAACATTCAGTACTTC CATSDPGGAKNIQYF
TRBJ2-5 - TRBV6-5 few TGTGCCAGCAGTCGTACGACTCGGGAGACCCAGTACTTC CASSRTTRETQYF
TRBJ1-5 - TRBV7-9 - TGTGCCAGCAGCTTAGCCACGACGAACCAGCCCCAGCATTTT CASSLATTNQPQHF
TRBJ1-2 - TRBV2 - TGTGCCAGCAGTGAACTGGCAGGGATTAACTATGGCTACACCTTC CASSELAGINYGYTF
TRBJ2-3 TRBD2 TRBV4-1 - TGCGCCAGCAGCCAAGAATCCGTAGCGGGGGGCCGGGGAGATACGCAGTATTTT CASSQESVAGGRGDTQYF
TRBJ2-1 - TRBV1 - TGCACCAGCAGCCAACCGGGACACCTATCCTACAATGAGCAGTTCTTC CTSSQPGHLSYNEQFF
TRBJ1-2 - TRBV5-1 - TGCGCCAGCAGCAACGACCCCGCGGTAGGCTACACCTTC CASSNDPAVGYTF
TRBJ1-2 TRBD1 TRBV6-5 - TGTGCCAGCAGATATCGGGACAGGGGTAACTATGGCTACACCTTC CASRYRDRGNYGYTF
TRBJ1-5 - TRBV7-2 - TGTGCCAGCAGCTATCGAGCAGGGGGCAATCAGCCCCAGCATTTT CASSYRAGGNQPQHF
TRBJ1-4 - TRBV11-1 - TGTGCCAGCAGCTCCCCCGGGGACGGGACGGAAAAACTGTTTTTT CASSSPGDGTEKLFF
TRBJ1-2 - TRBV12-3/TRBV12-4 - TGTGCCAGCAGTTTTATCGAGGGCTATGGCTACACCTTC CASSFIEGYGYTF
TRBJ1-4 TRBD1 TRBV11-2 - TGTGCCAGCAGCTTACAGGGGGTCTCTGCAACTAATGAAAAACTGTTTTTT CASSLQGVSATNEKLFF
TRBJ2-5 - TRBV30 - TGTGCCTCCTCGGGGGCAATTAAAGAGACCCAGTACTTC CASSGAIKETQYF
TRBJ1-1 - TRBV12-3/TRBV12-4 - TGTGCCAGCAGTTTGGGCGGTCGCATAGCTTTCTTT CASSLGGRIAFF
TRBJ1-2 TRBD1 TRBV7-9 - TGTGCCAGCAGCCCTCGGACAGGGGTGGTCGGCTATGGCTACACCTTC CASSPRTGVVGYGYTF